This T cell receptor (beta chain) was captured by sequencing in a study of tumor-infiltrating lymphocytes in primary liver carcinoma. Priming with a constant-region primer yielded TCR beta cDNA from about 500 ng total RNA. TCR beta libraries came from three nested multiplex PCR rounds using slightly modified ARM-PCR. The two initial PCR rounds, around 11 cycles each, used TRBV1-TRBV30 forward and C-beta reverse primers. MiXCR, applied by TCRdb to the multiplex PCR reads, yields one record per CDR3 protein. This repertoire shows 110,000 or so distinct CDR3 sequences, roughly 80% found once; its top ten account for 15% to 25%. Starting material for RNA and DNA co-extraction consisted of about 17-34 mg of unsorted bulk tissue. The germline V gene encodes CDR1 SQVTM and CDR2 ANQGSEA. The CDR3 contains 13 residues. Findings and limits, study-wide: The top-250-clone fraction was significantly higher in tumors than in blood (p = 0.039).

Concerning this clonotype: Its antigen is not identified. The CDR3 ends on some other residue instead of the conserved phenylalanine or tryptophan, so this is likely a read error.

Sequenced: liver tumor tissue from sampling region 3. Subset defined: tumor region T3, left-lateral pole. This receptor was obtained from a man in his forties with primary liver carcinoma and hepatitis B virus infection. This sequence joins TRBV29-1 and TRBJ1-5; a weak D match, TRBD1 (6 bases). CDR3 loop: CSVIGQINQLQHL. CDR3 DNA: TGTAGCGTTATCGGACAGATCAATCAGCTCCAGCATTTA.